Here is one TCR beta chain with its context. Its antigen is unidentified. Authors' data handling: Filtering was not the same, since immunoSEQ gave junction-only sequences without quality scores. Assay used: immunoSEQ multiplex PCR; TCRdb lists only in-frame clones, some missing. That table gives V, J and clone size, and the DNA gave D and trimming. The profile shows millions of clones, 85% to 95% of them singletons. The V end was cut by 3 bases, the J end by 0 bases, with 6 bases between. CDR1 and CDR2 (germline): WNHNN, SYGVQD (reference sequence). The CDR3 has 13 amino acids. This record comes from a study of shared clonotypes between healthy human individuals. On the study more broadly: Donor composition was a couple of women and a few men, aged 18 to 49.

Study-level points and caveats: Despite large depth, rarefaction showed incomplete sorted-subset sequencing. A reduction in generation probabilities was seen for non-shared clonotypes relative to those shared by all four donors.

This TCR came from a man younger than 35 in good health. J is TRBJ2-7 and V is TRBV10-1; D remains unclear. The sample consisted of naive CD4+ T cells sorted from blood. Subset given: CD45RA+ positively selected. CDR3 region: CASSDSSSYEQYF. For the CDR3, the DNA is TGCGCCAGCAGTGATTCCAGCTCCTACGAGCAGTACTTC.